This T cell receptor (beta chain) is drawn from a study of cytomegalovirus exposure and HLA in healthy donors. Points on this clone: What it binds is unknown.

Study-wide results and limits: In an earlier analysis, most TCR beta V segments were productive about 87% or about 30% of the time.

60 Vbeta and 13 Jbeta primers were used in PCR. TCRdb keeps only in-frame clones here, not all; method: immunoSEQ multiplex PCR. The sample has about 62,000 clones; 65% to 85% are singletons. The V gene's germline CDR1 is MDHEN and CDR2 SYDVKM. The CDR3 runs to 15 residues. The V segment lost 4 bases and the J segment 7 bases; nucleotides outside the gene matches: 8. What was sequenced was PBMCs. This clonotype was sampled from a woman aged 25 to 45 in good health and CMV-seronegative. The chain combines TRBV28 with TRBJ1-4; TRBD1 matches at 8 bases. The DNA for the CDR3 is TGTGCCAGCAGTTCATGGACAGGGAGGTTTGAAAAACTGTTTTTT. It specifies CASSSWTGRFEKLFF.